The 27 T cell receptor beta chains below come from one sample, sequenced in a study of graft-versus-host responses after intestinal transplantation. The antigens for these receptors are not known. Assay: immunoSEQ multiplex PCR; the TCRdb copy retains only in-frame clones and omits some. The table includes about 41,000 clones, 85% to 95% detected once. Sequencing was performed on unstimulated CD8+ T cells sorted from spleen or lymph node cells, taken before transplant. All receptors come from a human donor who was the organ donor for an intestinal transplant.

CDR3 sequence: CASSHGYFSPQHF. CDR3 coding DNA: TGTGCCAGCAGTCACGGGTACTTCAGCCCCCAGCATTTT. V gene TRBV6-5 combines with J gene TRBJ1-5; the D is unclear. The CDR3 contains 13 residues. The ends were cut back, 5 bases at V and 10 bases at J, with 15 bases in the middle. Germline V gives CDR1 MNHEY, CDR2 SVGAGI.

The V gene is TRBV6-5, the J gene TRBJ2-5, with TRBD2 identical over 8 bases. The CDR3 is 13 amino acids. Losses at the gene ends were 8 bases for V and 3 bases for J; bases not matched to a gene: 5. CDR1 is MNHEY and CDR2 is SVGAGI in the germline V gene. CDR3 DNA: TGTGCCAGCGAGCGAGCGGGGGAAGAGACCCAGTACTTC. As protein: CASERAGEETQYF.

CDR3 in DNA: TGTGCTAGTGGTGCGGGACGCTATAATCAGCCCCAGCATTTT. It yields the protein CASGAGRYNQPQHF. V is TRBV12-5 and J is TRBJ1-5; TRBD1 is a possible D gene (5 bases). V was clipped by 5 bases and J by 4 bases, with 12 bases between them. Germline V gene sequence: CDR1 LGHNT, CDR2 FRNRAP. This CDR3 has 14 amino acids. Drawing the rest from reference TRBV12-5 and TRBJ1-5, the complete variable domain is DARVTQTPRHKVTEMGQEVTMRCQPILGHNTVFWYRQTMMQGLELLAYFRNRAPLDDSGMPKDRFSAEMPDATLATLKIQPSEPRDSAVYFCASGAGRYNQPQHFGDGTRLSIL.

The chain recombines TRBV19 with TRBJ1-5, with D perhaps matching TRBD1 (6 bases). V was shortened by 0 bases and J by 7 bases, with 16 bases between the two germline ends. The CDR3 contains 16 residues. CDR1 LNHDA and CDR2 SQIVND come from the germline V gene (reference sequence). In nucleotides, the CDR3 is TGTGCCAGTAGTATAGATGGGGGCGGGAGACGCCAGCCCCAGCATTTT. Translated: CASSIDGGGRRQPQHF.

The CDR3 loop reads CASSWTGGYEQYF. The CDR3 DNA reads as TGTGCCAGTAGCTGGACAGGGGGCTACGAGCAGTACTTC. This chain joins TRBV19 and TRBJ2-7; 10 bases agree with TRBD1. V lost 6 bases, J lost 3 bases, and 2 bases stayed unmatched. Germline assignment: CDR1 LNHDA and CDR2 SQIVND (reference sequence). The CDR3 length is 13 residues.

The chain is built from TRBV7-9 and TRBJ2-5; 9 bases match TRBD1. The trim removed 1 base at V and 4 bases at J, leaving 7 bases unmatched. The CDR3 consists of 16 residues. Germline lookup yields CDR1 SEHNR and CDR2 FQNEAQ (reference sequence). In DNA, the CDR3 is TGTGCCAGCAGCTTAGTATGGGACAGGGAACGAGAGACCCAGTACTTC. This codes for CASSLVWDRERETQYF. Full variable domain (rest looked up from reference TRBV7-9 and TRBJ2-5): DTGVSQNPRHKITKRGQNVTFRCDPISEHNRLYWYRQTLGQGPEFLTYFQNEAQLEKSRLLSDRFSAERPKGSFSTLEIQRTEQGDSAMYLCASSLVWDRERETQYFGPGTRLLVL.

V and J are TRBV5-1 and TRBJ2-1, with 9 nucleotides matching TRBD2. The germline CDR1 and CDR2 sequences are SGHRS and YFSETQ. The CDR3 runs 16 residues. V was pared by 2 bases and J by 3 bases, with 6 bases of the junction left unmatched. For the CDR3, the DNA is TGCGCCAGCAGCTTCCTCCCTAGCGGGGACTACAATGAGCAGTTCTTC. Protein: CASSFLPSGDYNEQFF. The variable domain in full, completed from reference TRBV5-1 and TRBJ2-1, reads KAGVTQTPRYLIKTRGQQVTLSCSPISGHRSVSWYQQTPGQGLQFLFEYFSETQRNKGNFPGRFSGRQFSNSRSEMNVSTLELGDSALYLCASSFLPSGDYNEQFFGPGTRLTVL.

The rearrangement joins TRBV11-1 to TRBJ1-1; D is perhaps TRBD1 (6 bases). Germline assignment: CDR1 SGHAT and CDR2 FQDESV (reference sequence). The length of the CDR3 is 12 residues. V was clipped by 1 base and J by 6 bases, with 6 bases between them. The CDR3 region has the DNA TGTGCCAGCAGCTTAGGGGGGCCTGAAGCTTTCTTT. Translation gives CASSLGGPEAFF.

The rearrangement uses TRBV7-6 and TRBJ1-5; D remains ambiguous. This CDR3 has 12 residues. Trimming took off 1 base at V and 4 bases at J, with 2 bases between the two ends. CDR1 and CDR2 from the germline V gene are SGHVS and FNYEAQ. CDR3 protein: CASSLGNQPQHF. The CDR3 DNA follows: TGTGCCAGCAGCTTAGGAAATCAGCCCCAGCATTTT.

This clone was seen just once. The chain links TRBV27 to TRBJ1-2; D is undetermined. The CDR3 consists of 13 residues. V was shortened by 8 bases and J by 4 bases, with 14 bases between the two germline ends. Germline V CDR1 and CDR2: MNHEY, SMNVEV (reference sequence). The CDR3 bases are TGTGCCAGCGGCCCGACACAGCTCTATGGCTACACCTTC. Its protein is CASGPTQLYGYTF.

J is TRBJ2-1 and V is TRBV5-4; D is unresolved. V was pared by 2 bases and J by 7 bases, with 16 bases between. The germline CDR1 and CDR2 sequences are SGHNT and YYREEE (reference sequence). This CDR3 spans 15 amino acids. CDR3 bases: TGTGCCAGCAGCTTAGAGTTGTCGGGCCCAAATGAGCAGTTCTTC. It is translated as CASSLELSGPNEQFF. Filled out from reference TRBV5-4 and TRBJ2-1, the complete variable domain reads ETGVTQSPTHLIKTRGQQVTLRCSSQSGHNTVSWYQQALGQGPQFIFQYYREEENGRGNFPPRFSGLQFPNYSSELNVNALELDDSALYLCASSLELSGPNEQFFGPGTRLTVL.

The chain has TRBV15 and TRBJ2-5, with 8 positions matching TRBD1. In germline, CDR1 is LNHNV, CDR2 YYDKDF (reference sequence). The CDR3 spans 19 residues. J was trimmed by 2 bases and V by 2 bases; bases with no gene match: 16. CDR3 amino acids: CATSRPLGTGTGIQETQYF. DNA for the CDR3: TGTGCCACCAGCAGACCCCTTGGCACCGGGACAGGAATTCAAGAGACCCAGTACTTC.

This chain connects TRBV5-6 to TRBJ1-2, with D unresolved. Germline V gives CDR1 SGHDT, CDR2 YYEEEE. V lost 8 bases and J 8 bases, leaving 28 bases between the germline ends. The CDR3 is made up of 16 amino acids. Written as DNA, the CDR3 is TGTGCCAGTTTTCCAAAGACCCCGTTTACGGGTCGGGGCTACACCTTC. Protein: CASFPKTPFTGRGYTF.

This rearrangement joins TRBV7-9 to TRBJ2-5; D gene unclear. Trimming stripped 5 bases from V and 5 bases from J, with 12 bases between. Germline lookup yields CDR1 SEHNR and CDR2 FQNEAQ (reference sequence). The CDR3 runs 13 residues. This CDR3 is CASSAPNGETQYF. CDR3 bases: TGTGCCAGCAGCGCCCCCAACGGTGAGACCCAGTACTTC.

This clone was seen once. The genes are TRBV11-2 and TRBJ1-1; D call uncertain. Germline CDR1 is SGHAT and CDR2 is FQNNGV. This CDR3 contains 12 residues. Trimming removed 8 bases from V and 4 bases from J, with 11 bases in between. In DNA, the CDR3 is TGTGCCAGCTCCTCGTGGGGCACTGAAGCTTTCTTT. It specifies CASSSWGTEAFF. Drawing the rest from reference TRBV11-2 and TRBJ1-1, the complete variable domain is EAGVAQSPRYKIIEKRQSVAFWCNPISGHATLYWYQQILGQGPKLLIQFQNNGVVDDSQLPKDRFSAERLKGVDSTLKIQPAKLEDSAVYLCASSSWGTEAFFGQGTRLTVV.

This rearrangement joins TRBV4-3 to TRBJ2-7; 13 nucleotides line up with TRBD2. The CDR3 totals 17 residues. The junction had 7 bases not matched to a gene; V was cut back by 3 bases and J by 2 bases. Germline assignment: CDR1 LGHNA and CDR2 YSLEER. CDR3 protein: CASSQALTSGGTYEQYF. The CDR3 DNA reads TGCGCCAGCAGCCAGGCCCTGACTAGCGGGGGGACCTACGAGCAGTACTTC.

Only one count was recorded for this clone. This chain links TRBV7-6 with TRBJ2-7; tentatively, D is TRBD1 (6 bases). This CDR3 has 13 residues. With 6 bases removed from V and 5 bases from J, the gap between germline ends came to 14 bases. CDR1 and CDR2 from the germline V gene are SGHVS and FNYEAQ. The CDR3 sequence: CASSRPGHDEQYF. CDR3 DNA sequence: TGTGCCAGCAGTAGACCGGGACACGACGAGCAGTACTTC.

The chain has TRBV7-9 and TRBJ2-3; 7 positions agree with TRBD2. The CDR3 loop spans 15 amino acids. The germline CDR1 and CDR2 sequences are SEHNR and FQNEAQ (reference sequence). V shed 2 bases, J shed 3 bases, and the junction held 5 bases outside the gene matches. DNA for the CDR3: TGTGCCAGCAGCTTACTAGGCGGGGGAACAGATACGCAGTATTTT. Residues: CASSLLGGGTDTQYF.

The chain is built from TRBV9 and TRBJ2-1; 11 bases agree with TRBD2. The germline gives CDR1 SGDLS, CDR2 YYNGEE. With 0 bases clipped from V and 3 bases from J, the junction kept 2 bases outside the gene matches. The CDR3 runs 16 residues. DNA of the CDR3: TGTGCCAGCAGCGTAGCTAGCGGGGGGTTCTACAATGAGCAGTTCTTC. Translation gives CASSVASGGFYNEQFF.

This clone was seen just once. This chain joins TRBV15 and TRBJ1-4, with TRBD1 matching 11 bases. The V segment lost 3 bases and the J segment 8 bases; nucleotides outside the gene matches: 5. Germline values: CDR1 LNHNV, CDR2 YYDKDF (reference sequence). This CDR3 is built from 15 residues. CDR3 sequence reads: CATSSPDRGREKLFF. For the CDR3, the DNA is TGTGCCACCAGCAGCCCGGACAGGGGGCGGGAAAAACTGTTTTTT.

The chain has TRBV4-1 and TRBJ1-6, with 7 bases matching TRBD1. The CDR3 covers 17 residues. V dropped 3 bases and J dropped 7; count of bases not matched to a gene: 12. Looked up from germline, CDR1 is MGHRA and CDR2 is YSYEKL. The CDR3 sequence: CASSHTPQTGMNSPLHF. As DNA, the CDR3 is TGCGCCAGCAGCCACACCCCACAGACAGGGATGAATTCACCCCTCCACTTT.

The chain has TRBV5-6 and TRBJ2-7, with a weak D call TRBD2 (6 bases). The CDR3 loop spans 14 amino acids. Trimming removed 0 bases at V and 5 bases at J, with 12 bases between. The germline V gene has CDR1 SGHDT and CDR2 YYEEEE. The CDR3 sequence is CASSLVRGWHEQYF. The DNA of the CDR3 is TGTGCCAGCAGCTTGGTACGGGGGTGGCACGAGCAGTACTTC.

The chain combines TRBV21-1 with TRBJ2-7; the table's TRBD1 call for D was not verified on the DNA. TRBV21-1 is tagged as a pseudogene. CDR3 length: 12 residues. In DNA, the CDR3 is TGTGCCAGCTCTGGACAGTCCTACGAGCAGTACTTC. Encoded protein: CASSGQSYEQYF.

This clone turned up a few times. The CDR3 loop is CASSMGGLYSPLHF. CDR3 sequence (DNA): TGTGCCAGTAGTATGGGGGGGCTTTATTCACCCCTCCACTTT. This chain joins TRBV19 and TRBJ1-6, with D possibly matching TRBD1 (6 bases). V was clipped by 3 bases and J by 8 bases, with 11 bases between them. This CDR3 contains 14 residues. Germline V lookup: CDR1 LNHDA, CDR2 SQIVND (reference sequence).

The chain is built from TRBV4-1 and TRBJ2-5; 8 bases line up with TRBD1. The CDR3 sequence is 15 residues long. CDR1 MGHRA and CDR2 YSYEKL come from the germline V gene. The junction had 4 bases not matched to a gene; V was cut back by 3 bases and J by 1 base. The CDR3 sequence is CASSHPDRGQETQYF. The CDR3 DNA follows: TGCGCCAGCAGCCACCCCGACAGGGGCCAAGAGACCCAGTACTTC.

J is TRBJ1-2 and V is TRBV4-3; possible D gene TRBD1, 5 bases. Germline V lookup: CDR1 LGHNA, CDR2 YSLEER. V shed 1 base and J shed 1 base, with 10 bases lying between them. There are 15 residues in the CDR3. The CDR3 DNA is TGCGCCAGCAGCCAAGTGGCGGGGGTTAACTATGGCTACACCTTC. Translating it yields CASSQVAGVNYGYTF.

This sequence joins TRBV5-1 and TRBJ2-5; the D is unclear. The CDR3 is 13 residues long. Trimming took 1 base from V and 5 from J, leaving 9 bases between them. Looked up from germline, CDR1 is SGHRS and CDR2 is YFSETQ. CDR3 nucleotide sequence: TGCGCCAGCAGCTTGCGCCCGGTTGAGACCCAGTACTTC. Amino acid sequence: CASSLRPVETQYF.